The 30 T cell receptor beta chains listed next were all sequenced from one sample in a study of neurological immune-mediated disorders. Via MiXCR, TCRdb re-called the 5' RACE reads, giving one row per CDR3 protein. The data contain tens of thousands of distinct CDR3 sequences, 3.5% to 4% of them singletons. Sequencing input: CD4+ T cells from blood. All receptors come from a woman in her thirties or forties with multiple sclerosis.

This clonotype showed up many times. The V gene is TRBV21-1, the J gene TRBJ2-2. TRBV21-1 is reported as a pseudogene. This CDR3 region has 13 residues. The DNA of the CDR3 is TGTGGCAGACCATACGCGAACACCGGGGAGCTGTTTTTT. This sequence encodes CGRPYANTGELFF.

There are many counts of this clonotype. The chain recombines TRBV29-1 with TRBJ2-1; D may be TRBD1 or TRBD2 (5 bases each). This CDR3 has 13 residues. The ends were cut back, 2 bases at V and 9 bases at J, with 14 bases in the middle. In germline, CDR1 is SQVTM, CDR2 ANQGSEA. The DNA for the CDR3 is TGCAGCGTTGAACGAAGGGGAAGCGGTGAGCAGTTCTTC. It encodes CSVERRGSGEQFF.

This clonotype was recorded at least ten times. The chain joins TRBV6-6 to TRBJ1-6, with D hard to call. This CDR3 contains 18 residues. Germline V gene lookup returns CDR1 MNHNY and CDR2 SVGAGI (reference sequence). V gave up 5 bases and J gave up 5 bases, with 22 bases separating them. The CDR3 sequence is CASSPSLGTRGNNSPLHF. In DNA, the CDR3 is TGTGCCAGCAGTCCCTCGTTAGGCACTCGAGGGAATAATTCACCCCTCCACTTT.

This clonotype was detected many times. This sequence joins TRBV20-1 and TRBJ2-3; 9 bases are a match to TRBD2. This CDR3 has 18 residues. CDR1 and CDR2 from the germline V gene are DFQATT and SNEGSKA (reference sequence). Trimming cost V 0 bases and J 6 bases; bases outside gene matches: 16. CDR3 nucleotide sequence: TGCAGTGCTAGAGATCCCTTGGATCGCGGGGGGGCTTTCGATACGCAGTATTTT. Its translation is CSARDPLDRGGAFDTQYF.

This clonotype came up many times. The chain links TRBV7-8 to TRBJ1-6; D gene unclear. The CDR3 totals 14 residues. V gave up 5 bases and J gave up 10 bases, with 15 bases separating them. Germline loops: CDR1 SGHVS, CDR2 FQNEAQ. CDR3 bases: TGTGCCAGCAGCCAAGGGTTGGTGGAATCACCCCTCCACTTT. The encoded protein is CASSQGLVESPLHF.

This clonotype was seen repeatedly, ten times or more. The CDR3 protein is CASSQSGSRGTGELFF. For the CDR3, the DNA is TGTGCCAGCAGCCAATCCGGGTCTCGAGGCACCGGGGAGCTGTTTTTT. The chain couples TRBV14 to TRBJ2-2; no reliable D call. CDR1 and CDR2 (germline): SGHDN, FVKESK. The CDR3 has 16 amino acids. Trimming removed 2 bases from V and 4 bases from J, with 14 bases in between.

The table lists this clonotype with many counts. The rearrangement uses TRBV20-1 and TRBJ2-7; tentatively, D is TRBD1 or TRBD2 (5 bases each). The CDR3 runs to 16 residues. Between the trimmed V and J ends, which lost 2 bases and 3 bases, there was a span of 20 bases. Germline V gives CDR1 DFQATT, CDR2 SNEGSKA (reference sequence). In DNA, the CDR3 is TGCAGTGCTAGATCCCTTACTACGATTGGGGGCTACGAGCAGTACTTC. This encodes CSARSLTTIGGYEQYF.

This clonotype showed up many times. The CDR3 region has the DNA TGTGCCAGCAGTCCCTTTAGTGGAAGAGATCAGCCCCAGCATTTT. Residues: CASSPFSGRDQPQHF. The chain carries TRBV6-2 or TRBV6-3 and TRBJ1-5; D remains unclear. The CDR3 is made up of 15 amino acids. The V gene lost 5 bases and the J gene lost 5 bases, with 16 bases spanning the gap. Germline V gene data show CDR1 as MNHEY and CDR2 as SVGEGT.

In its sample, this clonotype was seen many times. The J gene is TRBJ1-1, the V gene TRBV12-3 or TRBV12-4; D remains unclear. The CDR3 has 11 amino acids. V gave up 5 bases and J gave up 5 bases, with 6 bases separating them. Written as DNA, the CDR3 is TGTGCCAGCAGTCGGTGGACTGAAGCTTTCTTT. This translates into CASSRWTEAFF.

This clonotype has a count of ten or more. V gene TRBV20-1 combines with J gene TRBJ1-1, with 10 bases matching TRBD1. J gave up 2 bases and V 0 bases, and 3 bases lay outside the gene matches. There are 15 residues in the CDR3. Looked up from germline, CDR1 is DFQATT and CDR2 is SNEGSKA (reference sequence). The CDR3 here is CSARDGDRGNTEAFF. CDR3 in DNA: TGCAGTGCTAGAGATGGGGACAGGGGTAACACTGAAGCTTTCTTT.

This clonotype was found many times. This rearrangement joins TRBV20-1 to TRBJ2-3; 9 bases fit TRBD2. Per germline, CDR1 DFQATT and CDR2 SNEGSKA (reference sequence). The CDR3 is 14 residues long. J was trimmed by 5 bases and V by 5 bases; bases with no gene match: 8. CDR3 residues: CSARRGGAEDTQYF. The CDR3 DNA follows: TGCAGTGCTCGGCGCGGGGGGGCCGAAGATACGCAGTATTTT.

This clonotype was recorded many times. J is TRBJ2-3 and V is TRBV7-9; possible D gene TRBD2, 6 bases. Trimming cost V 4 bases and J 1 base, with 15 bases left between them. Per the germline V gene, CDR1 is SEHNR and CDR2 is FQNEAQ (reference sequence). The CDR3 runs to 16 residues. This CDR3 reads CASSSGLSLGTDTQYF. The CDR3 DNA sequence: TGTGCCAGCAGCTCGGGACTGTCCCTTGGCACAGATACGCAGTATTTT.

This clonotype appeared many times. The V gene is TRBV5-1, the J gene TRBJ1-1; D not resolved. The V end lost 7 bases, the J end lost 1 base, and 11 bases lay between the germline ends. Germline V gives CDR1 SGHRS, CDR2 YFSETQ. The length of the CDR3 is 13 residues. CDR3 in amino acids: CASCAGRNTEAFF. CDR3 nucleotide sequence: TGCGCCAGCTGTGCGGGGAGGAACACTGAAGCTTTCTTT.

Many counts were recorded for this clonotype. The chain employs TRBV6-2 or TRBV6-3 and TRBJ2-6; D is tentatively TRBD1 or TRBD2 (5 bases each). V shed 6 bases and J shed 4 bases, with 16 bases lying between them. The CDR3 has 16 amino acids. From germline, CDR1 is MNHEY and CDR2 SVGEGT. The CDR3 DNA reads TGTGCCAGCAGCGGCGGACTGGGGCGAGGGGCCAACGTCCTGACTTTC. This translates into CASSGGLGRGANVLTF.

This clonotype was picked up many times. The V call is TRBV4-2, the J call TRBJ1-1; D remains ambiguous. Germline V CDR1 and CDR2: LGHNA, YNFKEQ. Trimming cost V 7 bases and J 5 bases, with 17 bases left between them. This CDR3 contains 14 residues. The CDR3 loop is CASTPLRSGTEAFF. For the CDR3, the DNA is TGTGCCAGCACCCCCCTGAGGAGTGGGACTGAAGCTTTCTTT.

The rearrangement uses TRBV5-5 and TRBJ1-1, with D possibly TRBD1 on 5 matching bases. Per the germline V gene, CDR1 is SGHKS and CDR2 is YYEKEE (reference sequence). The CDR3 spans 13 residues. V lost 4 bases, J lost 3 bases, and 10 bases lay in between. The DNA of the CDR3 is TGTGCCAGCAGCCCCGGGACGGACACTGAAGCTTTCTTT. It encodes CASSPGTDTEAFF.

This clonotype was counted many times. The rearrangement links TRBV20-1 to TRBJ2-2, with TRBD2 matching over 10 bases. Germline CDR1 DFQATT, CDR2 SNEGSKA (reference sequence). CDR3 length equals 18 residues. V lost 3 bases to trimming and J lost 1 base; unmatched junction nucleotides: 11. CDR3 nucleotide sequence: TGCAGTGCTAGGACCCCCCTAGCGGGGGATAGGAACACCGGGGAGCTGTTTTTT. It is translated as CSARTPLAGDRNTGELFF.

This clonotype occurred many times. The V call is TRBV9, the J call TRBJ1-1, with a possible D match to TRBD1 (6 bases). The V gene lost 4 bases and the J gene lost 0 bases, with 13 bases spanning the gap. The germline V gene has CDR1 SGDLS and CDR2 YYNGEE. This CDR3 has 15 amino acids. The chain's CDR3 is CASSPRGQMNTEAFF. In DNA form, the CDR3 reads TGTGCCAGCAGCCCCAGAGGACAGATGAACACTGAAGCTTTCTTT.

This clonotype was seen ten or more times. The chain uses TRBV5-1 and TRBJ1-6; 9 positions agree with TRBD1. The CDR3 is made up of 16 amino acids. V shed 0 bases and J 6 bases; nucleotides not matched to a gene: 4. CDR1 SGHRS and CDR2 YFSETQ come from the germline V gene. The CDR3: CASSLAATGGNSPLHF. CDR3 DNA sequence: TGCGCCAGCAGCTTGGCCGCGACAGGGGGTAATTCACCCCTCCACTTT.

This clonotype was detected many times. Written as DNA, the CDR3 is TGCGCCAGCAGCCCAGGGAGGGGGTTCGACGAGCAGTACTTC. Translated, it gives CASSPGRGFDEQYF. The V gene is TRBV5-1, the J gene TRBJ2-7, with D possibly being TRBD2 (7 bases). The CDR3 loop spans 14 amino acids. The ends were cut back, 4 bases at V and 5 bases at J, with 16 bases in the middle. Germline lookup yields CDR1 SGHRS and CDR2 YFSETQ.

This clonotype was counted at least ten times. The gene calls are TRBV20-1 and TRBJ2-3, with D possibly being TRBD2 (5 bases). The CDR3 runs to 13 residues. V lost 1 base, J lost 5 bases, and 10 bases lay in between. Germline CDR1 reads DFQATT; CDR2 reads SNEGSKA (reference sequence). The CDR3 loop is CSARVPAEDTQYF. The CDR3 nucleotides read TGCAGTGCTAGAGTACCAGCGGAAGATACGCAGTATTTT.

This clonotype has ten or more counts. This CDR3 is CASSRDRATQETQYF. CDR3 sequence (DNA): TGCGCCAGCAGCCGGGATAGGGCCACCCAAGAGACCCAGTACTTC. The chain is built from TRBV5-1 and TRBJ2-5; TRBD2 is a possible D gene (5 bases). This CDR3 comprises 15 residues. Per the germline V gene, CDR1 is SGHRS and CDR2 is YFSETQ. V was clipped by 4 bases and J by 1 base, with 14 bases between them.

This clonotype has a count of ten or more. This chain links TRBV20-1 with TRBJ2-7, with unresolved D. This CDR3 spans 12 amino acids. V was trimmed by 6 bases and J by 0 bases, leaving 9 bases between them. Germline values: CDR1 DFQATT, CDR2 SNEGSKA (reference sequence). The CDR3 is CSARLDSYEQYF. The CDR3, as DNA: TGCAGTGCACGACTGGACTCCTACGAGCAGTACTTC.

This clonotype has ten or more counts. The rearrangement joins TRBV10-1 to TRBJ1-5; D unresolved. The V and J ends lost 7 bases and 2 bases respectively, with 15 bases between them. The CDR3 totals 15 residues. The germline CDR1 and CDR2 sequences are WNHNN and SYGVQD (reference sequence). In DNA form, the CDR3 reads TGCGCCAGCACCTTGACACCGCGGGGCAATCAGCCCCAGCATTTT. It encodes CASTLTPRGNQPQHF.

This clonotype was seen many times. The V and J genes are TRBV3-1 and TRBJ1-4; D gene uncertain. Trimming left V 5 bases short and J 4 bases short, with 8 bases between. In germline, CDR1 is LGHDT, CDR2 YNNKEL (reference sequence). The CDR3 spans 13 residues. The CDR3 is CASSSWSNEKLFF. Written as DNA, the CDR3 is TGTGCCAGCAGCTCCTGGAGTAATGAAAAACTGTTTTTT.

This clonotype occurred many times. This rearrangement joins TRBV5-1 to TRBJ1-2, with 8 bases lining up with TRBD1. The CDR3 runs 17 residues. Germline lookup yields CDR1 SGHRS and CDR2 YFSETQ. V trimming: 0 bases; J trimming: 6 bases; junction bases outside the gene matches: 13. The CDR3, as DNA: TGCGCCAGCAGCTTGGTCGGGACAGGCGCTGTCGGGGATGGCTACACCTTC. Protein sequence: CASSLVGTGAVGDGYTF.

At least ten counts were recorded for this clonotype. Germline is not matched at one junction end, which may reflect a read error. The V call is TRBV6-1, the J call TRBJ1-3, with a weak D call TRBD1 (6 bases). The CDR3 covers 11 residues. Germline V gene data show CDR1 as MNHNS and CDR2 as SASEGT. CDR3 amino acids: CASRIPAGHNF. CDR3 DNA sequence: TGTGCCAGCAGAATCCCCGCGGGACACAATTTT.

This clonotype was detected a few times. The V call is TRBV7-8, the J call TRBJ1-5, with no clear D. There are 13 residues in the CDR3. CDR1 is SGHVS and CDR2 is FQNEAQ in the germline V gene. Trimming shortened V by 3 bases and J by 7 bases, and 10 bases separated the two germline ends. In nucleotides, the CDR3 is TGTGCCAGCAGCTTCAATGATGACCAGCCCCAGCATTTT. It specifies CASSFNDDQPQHF. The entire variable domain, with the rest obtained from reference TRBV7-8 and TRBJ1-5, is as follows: GAGVSQSPRYKVAKRGQDVALRCDPISGHVSLFWYQQALGQGPEFLTYFQNEAQLDKSGLPSDRFFAERPEGSVSTLKIQRTQQEDSAVYLCASSFNDDQPQHFGDGTRLSIL.

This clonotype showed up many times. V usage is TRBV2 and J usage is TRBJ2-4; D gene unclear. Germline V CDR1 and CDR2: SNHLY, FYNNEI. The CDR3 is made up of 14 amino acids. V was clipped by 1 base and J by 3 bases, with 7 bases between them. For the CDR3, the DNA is TGTGCCAGCAGTGAAGGACTTTTCAAAAACATTCAGTACTTC. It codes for CASSEGLFKNIQYF.

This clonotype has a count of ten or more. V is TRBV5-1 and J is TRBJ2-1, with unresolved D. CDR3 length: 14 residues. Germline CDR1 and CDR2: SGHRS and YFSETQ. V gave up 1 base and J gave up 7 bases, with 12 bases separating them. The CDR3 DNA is TGCGCCAGCAGCTTGCGGGCCGAGAGTAATGAGCAGTTCTTC. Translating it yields CASSLRAESNEQFF.